This T cell receptor beta chain came from a study of cytomegalovirus exposure and HLA in healthy donors. Study results and limitations: Researchers catalogued approximately 170 TCR beta chains as cytomegalovirus-associated.

Note on this clone: No antigen is known for it.

In the PCR, 60 Vbeta and 13 Jbeta primers were used. The data were produced by immunoSEQ multiplex PCR, yet TCRdb's version contains in-frame clones alone and is incomplete. The data contain fewer than 150,000 clones, 80% of them singletons. This CDR3 region has 13 residues. The germline CDR1 and CDR2 sequences are SQVTM and ANQGSEA. Trimming removed 1 base from V and 4 bases from J, with 11 bases in between. The chain uses TRBV29-1 and TRBJ2-7; tentatively, D is TRBD2 (6 bases). This sequence was found in a young man in good health and CMV-seronegative. The source material was PBMCs. CDR3 protein: CSVEVGTPYEQYF. For the CDR3, the DNA is TGCAGCGTTGAAGTGGGGACTCCATACGAGCAGTACTTC.